A selection of T cell receptor beta chains follows, all from one sample in a study of beta chain features in type 1 diabetes. Sequencing used immunoSEQ multiplex PCR; TCRdb keeps in-frame clones, though not all of them. The sample carries some 150,000 clones, less than 10% recorded once. Sequencing input: central memory CD4+ T cells from blood. All receptors come from a woman aged 40 to 49 in good health. Both conserved end residues are part of each CDR3. Fields, in order: V gene, D gene, clone size, J gene, CDR3 DNA, CDR3 protein. D genes are given only for firm matches. Clone size is stated in some rows and not others, as once, few, many or a class when expanded.

V: TRBV5-4; D: TRBD2; size: many; J: TRBJ2-3; DNA: TGTGCCAGCAGCCTCGGGACTAGCGGGGGGTATGATACGCAGTATTTT; CDR3: CASSLGTSGGYDTQYF
V: TRBV7-2; D: TRBD1; size: -; J: TRBJ1-1; DNA: TGTGCCAGCAGCTTGGACAGGGCCCAGAGCGTCTTT; CDR3: CASSLDRAQSVF
V: TRBV7-9; D: -; size: -; J: TRBJ1-2; DNA: TGTGCCAGCAGCGAGACAGCGTTCTATGGCTACACCTTC; CDR3: CASSETAFYGYTF
V: TRBV7-9; D: TRBD1; size: many; J: TRBJ1-5; DNA: TGTGCCAGCAGCCTTGGGACAGGGGGCAGTGGGCATCAGCCCCAGCATTTT; CDR3: CASSLGTGGSGHQPQHF
V: TRBV2; D: TRBD2; size: few; J: TRBJ2-1; DNA: TGTGCCAGCCAGGGACTAGCTTCGGCTGGTGAGCAGTTCTTC; CDR3: CASQGLASAGEQFF
V: TRBV9; D: -; size: -; J: TRBJ2-1; DNA: TGTGCCAGCAGCGTAGCTGGAGCCGACTCCTACAATGAGCAGTTCTTC; CDR3: CASSVAGADSYNEQFF
V: TRBV29-1; D: TRBD1; size: -; J: TRBJ2-3; DNA: TGCAGCGGGCAGGGGGCAGGCACAGATACGCAGTATTTT; CDR3: CSGQGAGTDTQYF
V: TRBV2; D: TRBD1; size: -; J: TRBJ1-2; DNA: TGTGCCAGCGGGCTAGACAGGGCGCGCGGCTACACCTTC; CDR3: CASGLDRARGYTF
V: TRBV9; D: -; size: -; J: TRBJ2-5; DNA: TGTGCCAGCAGCGTACACCCACTGGAGGCAGAGACCCAGTACTTC; CDR3: CASSVHPLEAETQYF
V: TRBV9; D: TRBD1; size: few; J: TRBJ1-6; DNA: TGTGCCAGCAGCGTTGGGACAGGGGGGTTTCTCCTCCACTTT; CDR3: CASSVGTGGFLLHF
V: TRBV5-1; D: -; size: few; J: TRBJ1-1; DNA: TGCGCCAGCAGCCTCAAAAGCGACACTGAAGCTTTCTTT; CDR3: CASSLKSDTEAFF
V: TRBV2; D: TRBD1; size: few; J: TRBJ2-2; DNA: TGTGCCAGCAGACGACAGGGTTCTAGCACCGGGGAGCTGTTTTTT; CDR3: CASRRQGSSTGELFF
V: TRBV6-5; D: TRBD2; size: -; J: TRBJ2-3; DNA: TGTGCCAGCAGGGACCCAGCGGGGAACACAGATACGCAGTATTTT; CDR3: CASRDPAGNTDTQYF
V: TRBV11-2; D: -; size: -; J: TRBJ2-3; DNA: TGTGCCAGCAGCTTAGCAGTAATCCCCACAGATACGCAGTATTTT; CDR3: CASSLAVIPTDTQYF
V: TRBV6-5; D: -; size: -; J: TRBJ2-7; DNA: TGTGCCAGCAGTTACTTTGGCACGGGGGAGCAGTACTTC; CDR3: CASSYFGTGEQYF
V: TRBV19; D: TRBD1; size: -; J: TRBJ1-2; DNA: TGTGCCAGTAGCCAACAGGGGTTTGTCGATGGCTACACCTTC; CDR3: CASSQQGFVDGYTF
V: TRBV7-2; D: TRBD1; size: few; J: TRBJ1-1; DNA: TGTGCCAGCAGCTTAGTTGGGACAGACACTGAAGCTTTCTTT; CDR3: CASSLVGTDTEAFF
V: TRBV19; D: TRBD1; size: -; J: TRBJ1-6; DNA: TGTGCCAGTAGTTCCTCGACAGGGCGTGGATCACCCCTCCACTTT; CDR3: CASSSSTGRGSPLHF
V: TRBV10-3; D: TRBD2; size: -; J: TRBJ2-7; DNA: TGTGCCATCAGTGAACTAGCGGCCGAGCAGTACTTC; CDR3: CAISELAAEQYF
V: TRBV19; D: TRBD1; size: -; J: TRBJ1-5; DNA: TGTGCCAGCTCGACAGGGGGTGACAATCAGCCCCAGCATTTT; CDR3: CASSTGGDNQPQHF
V: TRBV4-1; D: TRBD1; size: -; J: TRBJ2-7; DNA: TGCGCCAGCAGCCAAGAACCTGGACAGGGAAGGGTCTACGAGCAGTACTTC; CDR3: CASSQEPGQGRVYEQYF
V: TRBV7-2; D: -; size: -; J: TRBJ1-2; DNA: TGTGCCAGCAGCCAAGATATACGGGGTAATGGCTACACCTTC; CDR3: CASSQDIRGNGYTF
V: TRBV5-1; D: TRBD1; size: -; J: TRBJ2-7; DNA: TGCGCCAGCAGCCCGGGGACAGACCTTTCCGAGCAGTACTTC; CDR3: CASSPGTDLSEQYF
V: TRBV25-1; D: -; size: few; J: TRBJ1-6; DNA: TGTGCCAGCAGTACGGAGGCCTCGAGTTCACCCCTCCACTTT; CDR3: CASSTEASSSPLHF
V: TRBV2; D: TRBD2; size: few; J: TRBJ2-5; DNA: TGTGCCAGCAGTGTACGGCGGGGGAGCGGGGAGACCCAGTACTTC; CDR3: CASSVRRGSGETQYF
V: TRBV5-6; D: TRBD2; size: few; J: TRBJ2-7; DNA: TGTGCCAGCAGCCAACCGGGACTAGCCTACGAGCAGTACTTC; CDR3: CASSQPGLAYEQYF
V: TRBV18; D: -; size: -; J: TRBJ2-7; DNA: TGTGCCAGCTCACCAACGCTAGACGAGCAGTACTTC; CDR3: CASSPTLDEQYF
V: TRBV7-7; D: -; size: few; J: TRBJ2-2; DNA: TGTGCCAGCAGCTCCCGTTCGGGTTACACCGGGGAGCTGTTTTTT; CDR3: CASSSRSGYTGELFF
V: TRBV11-1; D: TRBD2; size: many; J: TRBJ2-3; DNA: TGTGCCAGCAGCTTAGCTAGCGGGCCCACAGATACGCAGTATTTT; CDR3: CASSLASGPTDTQYF
V: TRBV6-5; D: TRBD1; size: -; J: TRBJ1-2; DNA: TGTGCCAGCAGTTACCGCGACAGGGGATATGGCTACACCTTC; CDR3: CASSYRDRGYGYTF
V: TRBV4-1; D: -; size: few; J: TRBJ1-5; DNA: TGCGCCAGCAGCCATGCAGGGAGCAATCAGCCCCAGCATTTT; CDR3: CASSHAGSNQPQHF
V: TRBV7-9; D: TRBD2; size: -; J: TRBJ2-5; DNA: TGTGCCAGCAACCCTAGCGGGGGGTTTGAGACCCAGTACTTC; CDR3: CASNPSGGFETQYF
V: TRBV5-1; D: -; size: few; J: TRBJ2-2; DNA: TGCGCCAGCAGCTACGGGTCTCAACACGGGGAGCTGTTTTTT; CDR3: CASSYGSQHGELFF
V: TRBV11-2; D: -; size: few; J: TRBJ2-1; DNA: TGTGCCAGCAGCTGGGGGGACTTCCACAATGAGCAGTTCTTC; CDR3: CASSWGDFHNEQFF
V: TRBV7-2; D: -; size: many; J: TRBJ2-3; DNA: TGTGCCAGCAGCGTACAGACCACAGATACGCAGTATTTT; CDR3: CASSVQTTDTQYF
V: TRBV19; D: TRBD2; size: -; J: TRBJ2-1; DNA: TGTGCCAGTATTCCCGGGACTAGCGGGGGTAATGAGCAGTTCTTC; CDR3: CASIPGTSGGNEQFF
V: TRBV5-1; D: TRBD2; size: -; J: TRBJ2-7; DNA: TGCGCCAGCAGCTTGGGGACTAGCGGGGGCGAGCAGTACTTC; CDR3: CASSLGTSGGEQYF
V: TRBV19; D: -; size: few; J: TRBJ1-5; DNA: TGTGCCAGTAGCAGAGGGCCTAATAGCAATCAGCCCCAGCATTTT; CDR3: CASSRGPNSNQPQHF
V: TRBV2; D: -; size: few; J: TRBJ2-3; DNA: TGTGCCAGCGGGCTGGGGGCGGGAGTTTGGATAGATACGCAGTATTTT; CDR3: CASGLGAGVWIDTQYF
V: TRBV6-5; D: TRBD2; size: -; J: TRBJ2-5; DNA: TGTGCCAGCTATCGGAGCGGGGCGAAAGAGACCCAGTACTTC; CDR3: CASYRSGAKETQYF
V: TRBV27; D: TRBD1; size: -; J: TRBJ1-6; DNA: TGTGCCAGCAGCGGGACAGGGAAAAATTCACCCCTCCACTTT; CDR3: CASSGTGKNSPLHF
V: TRBV7-9; D: -; size: -; J: TRBJ1-2; DNA: TGTGCCAGCGGCGGGGATGCCTATGGCTACACCTTC; CDR3: CASGGDAYGYTF
V: TRBV29-1; D: -; size: many; J: TRBJ1-4; DNA: TGCAGCGTGAGCTTTGGGGGCGCGGGTGAAAAACTGTTTTTT; CDR3: CSVSFGGAGEKLFF
V: TRBV5-1; D: TRBD2; size: few; J: TRBJ2-3; DNA: TGCGCCAGCAGCTTGGCGCTAGCGGCTACAGATACGCAGTATTTT; CDR3: CASSLALAATDTQYF
V: TRBV2; D: TRBD1; size: few; J: TRBJ1-5; DNA: TGTGCCAGCGGGACAGCCACTAATCAGCCCCAGCATTTT; CDR3: CASGTATNQPQHF
V: TRBV5-1; D: -; size: few; J: TRBJ2-2; DNA: TGCGCCAGCAGCTTGGTACAGGGGAACACCGGGGAGCTGTTTTTT; CDR3: CASSLVQGNTGELFF
V: TRBV7-2; D: -; size: -; J: TRBJ1-1; DNA: TGTGCCAGCAGCCGCACAAGGAACACTGAAGCTTTCTTT; CDR3: CASSRTRNTEAFF
V: TRBV18; D: -; size: -; J: TRBJ1-2; DNA: TGTGCCAGCTCACCACCCACGAGGGGGAATGGCTACACCTTC; CDR3: CASSPPTRGNGYTF